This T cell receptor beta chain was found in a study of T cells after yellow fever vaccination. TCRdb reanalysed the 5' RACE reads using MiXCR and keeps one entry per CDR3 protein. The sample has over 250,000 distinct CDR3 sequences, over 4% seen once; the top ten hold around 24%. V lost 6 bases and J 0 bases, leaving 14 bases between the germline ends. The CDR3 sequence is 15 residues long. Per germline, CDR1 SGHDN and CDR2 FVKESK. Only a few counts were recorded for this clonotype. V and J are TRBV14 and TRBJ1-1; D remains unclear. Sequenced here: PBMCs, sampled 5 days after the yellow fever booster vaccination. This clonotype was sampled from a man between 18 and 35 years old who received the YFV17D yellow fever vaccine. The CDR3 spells CASSPLGHMNTEAFF. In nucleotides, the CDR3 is TGTGCCAGCAGTCCCCTTGGGCACATGAACACTGAAGCTTTCTTT.